These T cell receptor beta chains were read from a single sample in a study of T-cell reconstitution after alpha-beta-depleted transplantation in children. TCRdb itself ran the PCR reads through MiXCR, one entry per CDR3 protein. The table shows 300,000 to 350,000 distinct CDR3 sequences, with approximately 23% occurring only once. The input for sequencing was PBMCs, mostly from graft donor cells, taken 180 days after TCRalphabeta/CD19-depleted stem cell transplant. The receptors originated from a male patient under 18 who had a stem cell transplant for acute lymphoblastic leukemia, so the T cells may come from the graft donor. Both conserved end residues are part of each CDR3. A D gene is named only where the DNA matches it firmly. Where a row states a size, it is once, few, many or the class of an expanded clone; other rows omit it.

J: TRBJ1-4
size: few
V: TRBV6-5
D: .
CDR3: CASSYRTTFTNEKLFF
DNA: TGTGCCAGCAGTTACCGTACGACTTTCACTAATGAAAAACTGTTTTTT

J: TRBJ2-7
size: .
V: TRBV19
D: TRBD1
CDR3: CASSLPGTGFREQYF
DNA: TGTGCCAGTAGTTTGCCCGGGACAGGGTTTCGCGAGCAGTACTTC

J: TRBJ2-3
size: few
V: TRBV10-3
D: .
CDR3: CATSLGDTQYF
DNA: TGTGCCACCTCCCTGGGGGATACGCAGTATTTT

J: TRBJ1-3
size: few
V: TRBV6-1
D: .
CDR3: CASRRRDTSGNTIYF
DNA: TGTGCCAGCAGGCGGAGGGACACCTCTGGAAACACCATATATTTT

J: TRBJ2-7
size: .
V: TRBV7-9
D: .
CDR3: CASSSHGADSYEQYF
DNA: TGTGCCAGCAGCTCGCACGGGGCAGACTCCTACGAGCAGTACTTC

J: TRBJ2-1
size: .
V: TRBV7-3
D: TRBD2
CDR3: CASSLTSGASYNEQFF
DNA: TGTGCCAGCAGCTTAACTAGCGGGGCGTCCTACAATGAGCAGTTCTTC

J: TRBJ2-7
size: many
V: TRBV6-2/TRBV6-3
D: .
CDR3: CASSFLAASYEQYF
DNA: TGTGCCAGCAGTTTTTTAGCGGCCTCCTACGAGCAGTACTTC

J: TRBJ2-7
size: .
V: TRBV2
D: TRBD2
CDR3: CASTSGGYEQYF
DNA: TGTGCCAGCACTAGCGGAGGCTACGAGCAGTACTTC

J: TRBJ2-1
size: .
V: TRBV7-6
D: .
CDR3: CASSLADPNRYSYNEQFF
DNA: TGTGCCAGCAGCTTAGCCGACCCGAACAGGTACTCCTACAATGAGCAGTTCTTC

J: TRBJ2-7
size: few
V: TRBV3-1
D: .
CDR3: CASSQARREQYF
DNA: TGTGCCAGCAGCCAAGCGAGGAGAGAGCAGTACTTC

J: TRBJ1-2
size: .
V: TRBV4-1
D: .
CDR3: CASSQFLQGWNGYTF
DNA: TGCGCCAGCAGCCAATTCCTCCAGGGGTGGAATGGCTACACCTTC

J: TRBJ2-7
size: once
V: TRBV10-3
D: TRBD2
CDR3: CAIRGSGMRSYEQYF
DNA: TGTGCCATCAGGGGGAGCGGGATGAGATCCTACGAGCAGTACTTC

J: TRBJ2-7
size: few
V: TRBV7-9
D: .
CDR3: CASSSRGPYEQYF
DNA: TGTGCCAGCAGCTCACGCGGGCCCTACGAGCAGTACTTC

J: TRBJ2-2
size: .
V: TRBV11-2
D: .
CDR3: CASSWGGNTGELFF
DNA: TGTGCCAGCAGCTGGGGTGGGAACACCGGGGAGCTGTTTTTT

J: TRBJ2-1
size: .
V: TRBV9
D: .
CDR3: CASSASGLSSYNEQFF
DNA: TGTGCCAGCAGCGCGTCGGGCCTTAGCTCCTACAATGAGCAGTTCTTC

J: TRBJ2-7
size: few
V: TRBV7-8
D: TRBD2
CDR3: CASSLPRLAAGEQYF
DNA: TGTGCCAGCAGCTTACCCCGACTAGCGGCGGGCGAGCAGTACTTC

J: TRBJ2-2
size: .
V: TRBV9
D: .
CDR3: CASSAPIGAGERPGELFF
DNA: TGTGCCAGCAGCGCCCCCATAGGGGCAGGGGAACGACCTGGGGAGCTGTTTTTT

J: TRBJ2-1
size: few
V: TRBV4-1
D: .
CDR3: CASSQRLARSYNEQFF
DNA: TGCGCCAGCAGCCAAAGGCTAGCGAGATCCTACAATGAGCAGTTCTTC

J: TRBJ2-3
size: few
V: TRBV7-3
D: .
CDR3: CASSLWVLREMTDTQYF
DNA: TGTGCCAGCAGCTTATGGGTCCTCCGGGAAATGACGGATACGCAGTATTTT

J: TRBJ2-7
size: few
V: TRBV5-1
D: TRBD2
CDR3: CASSSGLAGDSEQYF
DNA: TGCGCCAGCAGCTCTGGACTAGCGGGAGACAGCGAGCAGTACTTC

J: TRBJ1-1
size: .
V: TRBV20-1
D: .
CDR3: CSARAAMNTEAFF
DNA: TGCAGTGCCAGGGCGGCTATGAACACTGAAGCTTTCTTT

J: TRBJ2-1
size: .
V: TRBV9
D: TRBD2
CDR3: CASSPRAGGHPNYNEQFF
DNA: TGTGCCAGCAGCCCCCGGGCGGGGGGCCATCCGAACTACAATGAGCAGTTCTTC

J: TRBJ2-1
size: few
V: TRBV12-3/TRBV12-4
D: TRBD1
CDR3: CASASRDRDYNEQFF
DNA: TGTGCCAGCGCGAGCCGGGACAGGGACTACAATGAGCAGTTCTTC

J: TRBJ2-7
size: .
V: TRBV12-3/TRBV12-4
D: TRBD2
CDR3: CASSPGLAGGPGQYF
DNA: TGTGCCAGCAGTCCAGGACTAGCGGGAGGGCCAGGGCAGTACTTC

J: TRBJ1-1
size: few
V: TRBV29-1
D: .
CDR3: CSVGRGRVNTEAFF
DNA: TGCAGCGTTGGACGTGGGAGGGTGAACACTGAAGCTTTCTTT

J: TRBJ1-5
size: .
V: TRBV12-3/TRBV12-4
D: .
CDR3: CASSLDNNQPQHF
DNA: TGTGCCAGCAGTTTAGACAACAATCAGCCCCAGCATTTT

J: TRBJ1-4
size: .
V: TRBV4-1
D: .
CDR3: CASSQERGRSTNEKLFF
DNA: TGCGCCAGCAGCCAAGAGAGAGGGAGGTCAACTAATGAAAAACTGTTTTTT

J: TRBJ1-5
size: few
V: TRBV6-1
D: .
CDR3: CASSVRYNQPQHF
DNA: TGTGCCAGCAGTGTCAGATACAATCAGCCCCAGCATTTT

J: TRBJ2-2
size: many
V: TRBV20-1
D: .
CDR3: CSARDLRSTGELFF
DNA: TGCAGTGCTAGAGACCTCAGGAGTACCGGGGAGCTGTTTTTT

J: TRBJ2-3
size: many
V: TRBV5-1
D: .
CDR3: CASSLLAPSTDTQYF
DNA: TGCGCCAGCAGCTTGCTAGCGCCTAGCACAGATACGCAGTATTTT

J: TRBJ2-7
size: .
V: TRBV5-1
D: TRBD1
CDR3: CASSPGGQGGEQYF
DNA: TGCGCCAGCAGCCCTGGGGGACAGGGGGGCGAGCAGTACTTC

J: TRBJ2-5
size: few
V: TRBV29-1
D: .
CDR3: CSPLLRLGETQYF
DNA: TGCAGCCCCCTTCTTAGACTGGGGGAGACCCAGTACTTC

J: TRBJ2-7
size: few
V: TRBV6-5
D: .
CDR3: CASSYGVSYEQYF
DNA: TGTGCCAGCAGTTACGGTGTTTCCTACGAGCAGTACTTC

J: TRBJ2-2
size: many
V: TRBV12-3/TRBV12-4
D: .
CDR3: CASSLRGSGLAGELFF
DNA: TGTGCCAGCAGTTTACGGGGCAGCGGGTTGGCCGGGGAGCTGTTTTTT

J: TRBJ2-1
size: few
V: TRBV20-1
D: .
CDR3: CSARVVSTPPNEQFF
DNA: TGCAGTGCTAGAGTAGTCTCCACCCCGCCCAATGAGCAGTTCTTC

J: TRBJ2-1
size: few
V: TRBV15
D: TRBD2
CDR3: CATSRNPDGTSGSYNEQFF
DNA: TGTGCCACCAGCAGAAACCCCGACGGAACTAGCGGATCCTACAATGAGCAGTTCTTC

J: TRBJ2-7
size: .
V: TRBV10-2
D: .
CDR3: CASSESWGQSSYEQYF
DNA: TGCGCCAGCAGTGAGTCTTGGGGGCAGTCCTCCTACGAGCAGTACTTC

J: TRBJ1-1
size: few
V: TRBV7-8
D: .
CDR3: CASSFPGLQNTEAFF
DNA: TGTGCCAGCAGCTTCCCGGGACTCCAGAACACTGAAGCTTTCTTT

J: TRBJ1-5
size: .
V: TRBV4-1
D: .
CDR3: CASSQDLWGTRGQPQHF
DNA: TGCGCCAGCAGCCAAGATCTTTGGGGGACCAGGGGTCAGCCCCAGCATTTT

J: TRBJ2-7
size: .
V: TRBV15
D: TRBD1
CDR3: CATRGTGPYEQYF
DNA: TGTGCCACCAGAGGGACAGGGCCCTACGAGCAGTACTTC

J: TRBJ2-7
size: .
V: TRBV5-1
D: .
CDR3: CASSGRRLRGDYEQYF
DNA: TGCGCCAGCAGCGGACGGAGGCTTCGAGGGGACTACGAGCAGTACTTC

J: TRBJ2-1
size: few
V: TRBV9
D: TRBD2
CDR3: CASSVAGGPTYEQFF
DNA: TGTGCCAGCAGCGTAGCGGGAGGGCCCACGTATGAGCAGTTCTTC

J: TRBJ2-7
size: .
V: TRBV5-1
D: .
CDR3: CASSLFPDKAYEQYF
DNA: TGCGCCAGCAGCTTGTTTCCGGACAAAGCCTACGAGCAGTACTTC

J: TRBJ2-5
size: few
V: TRBV24-1
D: .
CDR3: CATSWTEEGETQYF
DNA: TGTGCCACCTCATGGACAGAAGAAGGAGAGACCCAGTACTTC

J: TRBJ1-2
size: .
V: TRBV9
D: .
CDR3: CASSPYGGAGTRPNYGYTF
DNA: TGTGCCAGCAGCCCCTATGGGGGGGCAGGGACCAGGCCAAACTATGGCTACACCTTC

J: TRBJ2-1
size: few
V: TRBV7-9
D: .
CDR3: CASSLGLGRNDNEQFF
DNA: TGTGCCAGCAGCTTAGGGTTGGGTCGGAACGACAATGAGCAGTTCTTC

J: TRBJ1-1
size: .
V: TRBV18
D: TRBD1
CDR3: CASSPLQGAATEAFF
DNA: TGTGCCAGCTCACCTCTACAGGGGGCGGCCACTGAAGCTTTCTTT

J: TRBJ1-1
size: .
V: TRBV10-1
D: .
CDR3: CASSELVGWVKAFF
DNA: TGCGCCAGCAGTGAGTTGGTGGGCTGGGTGAAAGCTTTCTTT

J: TRBJ2-3
size: .
V: TRBV12-3/TRBV12-4
D: TRBD2
CDR3: CASSSTSGRGFPTDTQYF
DNA: TGTGCCAGCAGTTCCACTTCGGGGCGGGGGTTCCCCACAGATACGCAGTATTTT

J: TRBJ2-1
size: many
V: TRBV12-3/TRBV12-4
D: .
CDR3: CASSRWVNEQFF
DNA: TGTGCCAGCAGTCGGTGGGTCAATGAGCAGTTCTTC

J: TRBJ2-7
size: .
V: TRBV19
D: .
CDR3: CASSREASSSYEQYF
DNA: TGTGCCAGTAGTAGGGAGGCCTCCAGCTCCTACGAGCAGTACTTC

J: TRBJ1-6
size: few
V: TRBV20-1
D: .
CDR3: CSASRTAGLGSPLHF
DNA: TGCAGTGCTTCGCGGACAGCGGGGCTAGGTTCACCCCTCCACTTT

J: TRBJ2-4
size: .
V: TRBV7-9
D: .
CDR3: CASTQYRTGIQYF
DNA: TGTGCCAGCACCCAATATAGGACGGGCATTCAGTACTTC

J: TRBJ1-5
size: .
V: TRBV7-9
D: .
CDR3: CASSPLIPGGNQPQHF
DNA: TGTGCCAGCAGCCCCTTGATTCCAGGGGGCAATCAGCCCCAGCATTTT

J: TRBJ2-7
size: many
V: TRBV20-1
D: .
CDR3: CSARGLYEQYF
DNA: TGCAGTGCTAGAGGACTCTACGAGCAGTACTTC

J: TRBJ2-7
size: .
V: TRBV20-1
D: .
CDR3: CSADVDEQYF
DNA: TGCAGTGCTGACGTTGACGAGCAGTACTTC

J: TRBJ2-3
size: few
V: TRBV7-6
D: TRBD2
CDR3: CASSPLAAGGPTDTQYF
DNA: TGTGCCAGCAGCCCACTAGCGGCCGGGGGGCCCACAGATACGCAGTATTTT